These T cell receptor beta chains were read from a single sample in a study of technical replicates of blood from a few donors. The table came from immunoSEQ multiplex PCR; TCRdb's copy has only in-frame clones and leaves some out. Seen here are tens of thousands of clones, 90% to 95% observed once, and the top ten hold 0.2% to 0.3%. Sequenced sample: T cells isolated from PBMCs. The origin of the receptors is a human donor in good health. Both conserved end residues are part of each CDR3. D genes are given only for firm matches. Expanded clones get a size class; other rows say once, few or many, or leave the size out.

clone_size	v_call	j_call	d_call	cdr3_nt	cdr3_aa
-	TRBV10-3	TRBJ2-3	TRBD2	TGTGCCATCAGTCGGAGCGGGGGATCTAGCACAGATACGCAGTATTTT	CAISRSGGSSTDTQYF
-	TRBV30	TRBJ1-1	-	TGTGCCTGGAGCCCATTCCCCTCGGACACTGAAGCTTTCTTT	CAWSPFPSDTEAFF
-	TRBV6-5	TRBJ1-4	-	TGTGCCAGCAGTTACTCTTTCGGGGTCACTAATGAAAAACTGTTTTTT	CASSYSFGVTNEKLFF
-	TRBV28	TRBJ2-7	-	TGTGCCAGCAGTTTAGCAGCGTACGAGCAGTACTTC	CASSLAAYEQYF
once	TRBV7-9	TRBJ2-2	TRBD2	TGTGCCAGCAGCTTAGGAGCGGGAAACACCGGGGAGCTGTTTTTT	CASSLGAGNTGELFF
-	TRBV6-4	TRBJ2-5	TRBD1	TGTGCCAGCAGTCCAGACAGGGGGGAGACCCAGTACTTC	CASSPDRGETQYF
-	TRBV7-7	TRBJ2-1	TRBD2	TGTGCCAGCAGCTTATCTTCACTAGCGGGCCCGTACAATGAGCAGTTCTTC	CASSLSSLAGPYNEQFF
-	TRBV2	TRBJ2-6	-	TGTGCCACCCACTCTGGGGCCAACGTCCTGACTTTC	CATHSGANVLTF
-	TRBV11-2	TRBJ1-5	-	TGTGCCAGCAGCTTAGTTGGTCCGGATCAGCCCCAGCATTTT	CASSLVGPDQPQHF
-	TRBV7-9	TRBJ2-7	TRBD2	TGTGCCAGCAGCTTAGGCGGGGGAGCCTACGAGCAGTACTTC	CASSLGGGAYEQYF
-	TRBV27	TRBJ1-1	-	TGTGCCAGCAGTTTAGTGGCGGCCCCCCAAAAGGACACTGAAGCTTTCTTT	CASSLVAAPQKDTEAFF
-	TRBV7-2	TRBJ2-3	-	TGTGCCAGCAGCTTACCGACAGGTTCAGATACGCAGTATTTT	CASSLPTGSDTQYF
-	TRBV19	TRBJ2-7	-	TGTGCCAGTAGTGGGGTTGGGCAGGGGAGCTCCTACGAGCAGTACTTC	CASSGVGQGSSYEQYF
-	TRBV5-1	TRBJ2-4	TRBD2	TGCGCCAGCAGCCTAGGACTAGCGGGAGTGGTGGCCAAAAACATTCAGTACTTC	CASSLGLAGVVAKNIQYF
-	TRBV18	TRBJ1-1	TRBD1	TGTGCCAGCTTACCAGGGGGCGCGAATCGGAACACTGAAGCTTTCTTT	CASLPGGANRNTEAFF